The source of this T cell receptor beta chain is a study of T cell responses to AZD1222 COVID-19 vaccine. With 4 bases removed from V and 2 bases from J, the gap between germline ends came to 6 bases. The CDR3 extends over 13 amino acids. The repertoire was sequenced with immunoSEQ multiplex PCR; TCRdb's copy has only in-frame clones and lacks some. The sample yields under 100,000 clones, 80% to 90% seen once. General study points: Spike-specific TCR breadth rose after two AZD1222 doses, and depth rose as well. No repertoire was sampled before or during the peak T cell response, only after it. The CD4 TCRs associated with vaccination extended across spike and predominated at 160-218 and 743-854.

Pooled in the analysis were second doses at about 4 or about 12 weeks. This clone appeared a few times. Its antigen is as yet unknown. The receptor was derived from an adult who received the AZD1222 COVID-19 vaccine. V is TRBV12-3 or TRBV12-4 and J is TRBJ1-3, with D possibly being TRBD1 (6 bases). The sequenced sample was peripheral blood, obtained 28 days after the second AZD1222 dose. The CDR3 DNA reads TGTGCCAGCAGTTCAGGGGCTGGAAACACCATATATTTT. The encoded protein is CASSSGAGNTIYF.